The 24 T cell receptor beta chains listed next were all sequenced from one sample in a study of OX40 agonist ivuxolimab in advanced cancers. Profiled with immunoSEQ multiplex PCR; TCRdb holds only in-frame clones, not every one. Of approximately 69,000 clones in the sample, about 90% were seen once. Sequenced material: CD4+ or CD8+ T cells sorted from blood, taken in a trial of the OX40 agonist ivuxolimab. The receptors stem from an adult with an advanced solid tumor such as melanoma, head and neck, liver or kidney cancer.

The chain is built from TRBV5-1 and TRBJ1-2; unclear D gene. CDR1 is SGHRS and CDR2 is YFSETQ in the germline V gene. V was shortened by 0 bases and J by 1 base, with 7 bases between the two germline ends. This CDR3 spans 14 amino acids. CDR3 region: CASSLDKVNYGYTF. The CDR3 nucleotides read TGCGCCAGCAGCTTGGATAAGGTTAACTATGGCTACACCTTC.

The chain couples TRBV11-2 to TRBJ2-1; D not certain. The germline V gene encodes CDR1 SGHAT and CDR2 FQNNGV. The CDR3 spans 14 residues. The V and J ends lost 4 bases and 4 bases respectively, with 11 bases between them. The CDR3 sequence is CASSSLGGYNEQFF. The CDR3 coding sequence is TGTGCCAGCAGCTCCCTTGGCGGTTACAATGAGCAGTTCTTC.

V gene TRBV12-5 combines with J gene TRBJ2-7; no reliable D call. Trimming removed 4 bases from V and 5 bases from J, with 15 bases in between. Germline assignment: CDR1 LGHNT and CDR2 FRNRAP. This CDR3 contains 14 residues. This CDR3 reads CASGWGRASHEQYF. In DNA, the CDR3 is TGTGCTAGTGGTTGGGGTCGGGCGTCCCACGAGCAGTACTTC.

The sample holds one count of this clone. The J gene is TRBJ2-7, the V gene TRBV27, with 11 bases aligning to TRBD1. Germline-derived CDR1 and CDR2 are MNHEY and SMNVEV (reference sequence). The CDR3 has 18 amino acids. J lost 3 bases, V lost 6 bases, and 16 bases had no gene match. The CDR3 nucleotides read TGTGCCAGCAGCCTAAAGGCGGGGGGGACAGGGGGGAGCTACGAGCAGTACTTC. This gives the protein CASSLKAGGTGGSYEQYF.

The chain uses TRBV18 and TRBJ1-3, with D unclear. The CDR3 runs 15 residues. Per the germline V gene, CDR1 is KGHSH and CDR2 is LQKENI. V was shortened by 4 bases and J by 0 bases, with 10 bases between the two germline ends. The CDR3 DNA is TGTGCCAGCTCACAAGCCCCGAGCTCTGGAAACACCATATATTTT. This sequence encodes CASSQAPSSGNTIYF. The whole variable domain, filled in from reference TRBV18 and TRBJ1-3, reads NAGVMQNPRHLVRRRGQEARLRCSPMKGHSHVYWYRQLPEEGLKFMVYLQKENIIDESGMPKERFSAEFPKEGPSILRIQQVVRGDSAAYFCASSQAPSSGNTIYFGEGSWLTVV.

The CDR3 nucleotides read TGCAGTGCTAGGGCGGACACTGAAGCTTTCTTT. Its translation is CSARADTEAFF. The chain joins TRBV20-1 to TRBJ1-1; D is undetermined. V was clipped by 3 bases and J by 3 bases, with 5 bases between them. The CDR3 spans 11 residues. CDR1 DFQATT and CDR2 SNEGSKA come from the germline V gene (reference sequence).

The chain is built from TRBV9 and TRBJ1-3; D may be TRBD1 (5 bases). The CDR3 covers 12 residues. Germline V gene data show CDR1 as SGDLS and CDR2 as YYNGEE. The germline V and J ends were trimmed by 4 bases and 8 bases, with 10 bases remaining between them. CDR3: CASSPGGDTIYF. The CDR3 bases are TGTGCCAGCAGCCCGGGGGGGGACACCATATATTTT.

The CDR3 sequence: CASSPQPGLQGQEQYF. As DNA, the CDR3 is TGTGCCAGCAGCCCCCAGCCCGGACTACAGGGCCAAGAGCAGTACTTC. The chain carries TRBV7-2 and TRBJ2-7; either TRBD1 or TRBD2 may supply D (6 bases each). This CDR3 has 16 amino acids. Germline V gene data show CDR1 as SGHTA and CDR2 as FQGNSA. Trimming took off 5 bases at V and 7 bases at J, with 24 bases between the two ends.

This clone was recorded a few times. This chain connects TRBV2 to TRBJ1-2; no clear D gene. Germline V CDR1 and CDR2: SNHLY, FYNNEI. The CDR3 is 13 residues long. V lost 1 base to trimming and J lost 4 bases, with 7 bases between them. The CDR3 sequence is CASSEGSTYGYTF. The CDR3 nucleotides are TGTGCCAGCAGTGAAGGCAGCACCTATGGCTACACCTTC.

The V gene is TRBV18, the J gene TRBJ2-7, with 8 bases fitting TRBD1. The CDR3 contains 15 residues. Per the germline V gene, CDR1 is KGHSH and CDR2 is LQKENI. The ends lost 3 bases at V and 3 bases at J; junction bases unmatched: 7. CDR3 in DNA: TGTGCCAGCTCACCCGGACAGGGAGCCCTCTACGAGCAGTACTTC. The encoded protein is CASSPGQGALYEQYF.

The chain combines TRBV27 with TRBJ1-5; D possibly corresponds to TRBD1 (5 bases). This CDR3 has 16 residues. V lost 5 bases and J lost 2, with 16 bases in between. Per the germline V gene, CDR1 is MNHEY and CDR2 is SMNVEV (reference sequence). The CDR3 spells CASSPRGQGGNQPQHF. For the CDR3, the DNA is TGTGCCAGCAGTCCCCGCGGTCAAGGGGGCAATCAGCCCCAGCATTTT.

The chain couples TRBV7-3 to TRBJ2-3; 7 nucleotides line up with TRBD1. The CDR3 loop spans 15 amino acids. J lost 2 bases, V lost 6 bases, and 8 bases had no gene match. Germline loops: CDR1 SGHTA, CDR2 FQGTGA. CDR3 in DNA: TGTGCCAGCAGACTCGGGGACAGACTCACAGATACGCAGTATTTT. Translating gives CASRLGDRLTDTQYF.

The chain couples TRBV6-5 to TRBJ1-1, with 11 nucleotides matching TRBD1. V shed 6 bases, J shed 10 bases, and the junction held 13 bases outside the gene matches. Germline lookup yields CDR1 MNHEY and CDR2 SVGAGI. This CDR3 is 15 amino acids long. In DNA form, the CDR3 reads TGTGCCAGCAGAAACGGACAGGGGGCGATGGTAGGAGCTTTCTTT. It translates to CASRNGQGAMVGAFF.

V is TRBV27 and J is TRBJ2-5, with a weak D call TRBD1 (6 bases). The J call is uncertain, as TRBJ2-7 better fits the DNA end. The CDR3 runs 15 residues. CDR1 is MNHEY, CDR2 SMNVEV, per germline (reference sequence). Written as DNA, the CDR3 is TGTGCCAGCAGTCCCCTTGACAGGATTTCCTACGAGCAGTACTTC. As protein: CASSPLDRISYEQYF.

V and J are TRBV6-1 and TRBJ1-1; possibly TRBD1 for D (5 bases). The V gene lost 3 bases and the J gene lost 9 bases, with 14 bases spanning the gap. The CDR3 has 13 amino acids. CDR1 is MNHNS and CDR2 is SASEGT in the germline V gene. CDR3 DNA sequence: TGTGCCAGCAGTGATCAGGGCAGGACGAAAGCTTTCTTT. Residues: CASSDQGRTKAFF.

The chain uses TRBV7-9 and TRBJ1-2; D unresolved. V lost 3 bases and J 4 bases, leaving 3 bases between the germline ends. The CDR3 extends over 11 amino acids. The germline V gene has CDR1 SEHNR and CDR2 FQNEAQ (reference sequence). For the CDR3, the DNA is TGTGCCAGCAGCTTTATCTATGGCTACACCTTC. Translating it yields CASSFIYGYTF.

Remarks on this clone: Other DNA sequences in this specimen translate into the identical CDR3. The gene calls are TRBV4-2 and TRBJ2-3; D assignment may be TRBD1 or TRBD2 (5 bases each). From germline, CDR1 is LGHNA and CDR2 YNFKEQ. This CDR3 has 15 residues. Trimming cost V 0 bases and J 3 bases, with 10 bases left between them. The DNA of the CDR3 is TGTGCCAGCAGCCAAGACGGGACCTCGACAGATACGCAGTATTTT. Protein: CASSQDGTSTDTQYF.

The chain combines TRBV9 with TRBJ2-1; D not certain. Trimming shortened V by 3 bases and J by 2 bases, and 12 bases separated the two germline ends. The CDR3 is 15 residues long. CDR1 and CDR2 from the germline V gene are SGDLS and YYNGEE. The CDR3 DNA sequence: TGTGCCAGCAGCGACGCAGGATCTCCCTACAATGAGCAGTTCTTC. The encoded protein is CASSDAGSPYNEQFF. The variable domain in full, completed from reference TRBV9 and TRBJ2-1, reads DSGVTQTPKHLITATGQRVTLRCSPRSGDLSVYWYQQSLDQGLQFLIQYYNGEERAKGNILERFSAQQFPDLHSELNLSSLELGDSALYFCASSDAGSPYNEQFFGPGTRLTVL.

The sample holds one count of this clone. The gene calls are TRBV9 and TRBJ2-7, with a possible D match to TRBD2 (5 bases). The CDR3 is 14 residues long. Germline V gives CDR1 SGDLS, CDR2 YYNGEE. Trimming shortened V by 4 bases and J by 2 bases, and 13 bases separated the two germline ends. The CDR3 nucleotides read TGTGCCAGCAGCTCCGGGATTTCAACCTACGAGCAGTACTTC. As protein: CASSSGISTYEQYF.

This clone was counted a single time. An end of the junction differs from the germline gene, which may be a read error. The genes are TRBV7-7 and TRBJ1-4; D gene uncertain. Germline values: CDR1 SSHAT, CDR2 FNYEAQ (reference sequence). CDR3 size: 14 residues. The CDR3 coding sequence is TGTGCTAGCAGCGCAACCTCCAGTAGTGAAAAACTGTTTTTT. Amino acids: CASSATSSSEKLFF.

The chain couples TRBV20-1 to TRBJ2-3, with D perhaps given as TRBD1 or TRBD2 (5 bases each). V was shortened by 3 bases and J by 10 bases, with 11 bases between the two germline ends. Per the germline V gene, CDR1 is DFQATT and CDR2 is SNEGSKA (reference sequence). This CDR3 contains 11 residues. The CDR3 loop is CSASGAPPQYF. DNA of the CDR3: TGCAGTGCTAGCGGGGCTCCTCCGCAGTATTTT.

This chain uses TRBV2 with TRBJ2-7; D is ambiguous. V was pared by 0 bases and J by 6 bases, with 3 bases between. The germline CDR1 and CDR2 sequences are SNHLY and FYNNEI. This CDR3 comprises 11 residues. The CDR3 bases are TGTGCCAGCAGTGAAGCGGGCGAGCAGTACTTC. This translates into CASSEAGEQYF.

The chain links TRBV19 to TRBJ2-7; 7 nucleotides line up with TRBD1. With V trimmed by 5 bases and J by 1 base, 8 bases remained unmatched. The CDR3 has 15 amino acids. Germline V gene sequence: CDR1 LNHDA, CDR2 SQIVND (reference sequence). The CDR3 nucleotides read TGTGCCAGTAGTGCCGTGGGACAGACTTCCTACGAGCAGTACTTC. This encodes CASSAVGQTSYEQYF.

This chain links TRBV7-2 with TRBJ2-3; D possibly corresponds to TRBD2 (6 bases). With 1 base removed from V and 6 bases from J, the gap between germline ends came to 17 bases. In germline, CDR1 is SGHTA, CDR2 FQGNSA. The CDR3 consists of 16 residues. CDR3 bases: TGTGCCAGCAGCTTAGTGGTTGGCCGGGGAGGCGATACGCAGTATTTT. Its protein product is CASSLVVGRGGDTQYF. The whole variable domain, remainder taken from reference TRBV7-2 and TRBJ2-3, is GAGVSQSPSNKVTEKGKDVELRCDPISGHTALYWYRQSLGQGLEFLIYFQGNSAPDKSGLPSDRFSAERTGGSVSTLTIQRTQQEDSAVYLCASSLVVGRGGDTQYFGPGTRLTVL.